The 29 T cell receptor beta chains below were found in one sample sequenced in a study of cytomegalovirus exposure and HLA in healthy donors. It was with 60 Vbeta and 13 Jbeta primers that the PCR ran. This table comes from immunoSEQ multiplex PCR, and its TCRdb copy is limited to in-frame clones, with some not included. There are about 180,000 clones in the sample; 75% to 85% occur only once, and about 1.5% lies in the top ten. Source material: PBMCs. The receptors shown here come from a man aged 18 to 35 in good health and CMV-seronegative.

This clone was picked up a small number of times. The genes are TRBV2 and TRBJ2-7; the match to TRBD1 covers 7 bases. J was trimmed by 2 bases and V by 6 bases; bases with no gene match: 7. CDR1 and CDR2 (germline): SNHLY, FYNNEI. CDR3 size: 14 residues. The CDR3 spells CASRLQGFTYEQYF. As DNA, the CDR3 is TGTGCCAGCAGGTTACAGGGGTTCACCTACGAGCAGTACTTC.

The chain joins TRBV7-6 to TRBJ2-1; D is unclear. CDR3 length equals 14 residues. With 7 bases removed from V and 1 base from J, the gap between germline ends came to 11 bases. Per germline, CDR1 SGHVS and CDR2 FNYEAQ. As DNA, the CDR3 is TGTGCCAGCAAGAGATTCGAGTCCTACAATGAGCAGTTCTTC. It codes for CASKRFESYNEQFF.

As for this clone: The sample has other DNA sequences that encode this CDR3 too. J is TRBJ1-2 and V is TRBV19; a possible D gene is TRBD1 (6 bases). The CDR3 loop spans 14 amino acids. V dropped 5 bases and J dropped 0 bases, with 10 bases sitting between them. Germline-derived CDR1 and CDR2 are LNHDA and SQIVND (reference sequence). The CDR3: CASSAQGTNYGYTF. CDR3 DNA: TGTGCCAGTAGTGCACAGGGTACTAACTATGGCTACACCTTC. Full variable domain (outside the CDR3, taken from reference TRBV19 and TRBJ1-2): DGGITQSPKYLFRKEGQNVTLSCEQNLNHDAMYWYRQDPGQGLRLIYYSQIVNDFQKGDIAEGYSVSREKKESFPLTVTSAQKNPTAFYLCASSAQGTNYGYTFGSGTRLTVV.

This clone was counted between two and nine times. The CDR3 DNA follows: TGCGCCAGCAGCCAAGATAGGGGAAACAATGAGCAGTTCTTC. Protein product: CASSQDRGNNEQFF. The chain carries TRBV4-3 and TRBJ2-1, with D perhaps TRBD1 (5 bases). Per the germline V gene, CDR1 is LGHNA and CDR2 is YSLEER. CDR3 length: 14 amino acids. With 0 bases removed from V and 5 bases from J, the gap between germline ends came to 8 bases.

In this sample, this clone turned up once. This chain joins TRBV15 and TRBJ1-4; no definite D call. Trimming removed 0 bases at V and 8 bases at J, with 16 bases between. Germline assignment: CDR1 LNHNV and CDR2 YYDKDF (reference sequence). This CDR3 region has 16 residues. The CDR3 protein is CATSRDRETGDEKLFF. The CDR3 nucleotides are TGTGCCACCAGCAGAGATCGGGAGACCGGCGACGAAAAACTGTTTTTT.

The chain joins TRBV11-1 to TRBJ2-4; D may be TRBD2 (5 bases). CDR3 size: 14 residues. CDR1 SGHAT and CDR2 FQDESV come from the germline V gene (reference sequence). V was shortened by 1 base and J by 7 bases, with 11 bases between the two germline ends. CDR3: CASSLEALGNIQYF. The DNA of the CDR3 is TGTGCCAGCAGCTTAGAGGCACTAGGCAACATTCAGTACTTC.

The genes are TRBV15 and TRBJ2-1, with TRBD1 matching over 7 bases. This CDR3 region has 14 residues. Germline assignment: CDR1 LNHNV and CDR2 YYDKDF (reference sequence). V gave up 5 bases and J gave up 3 bases; unmatched junction bases: 4. CDR3 loop: CATSGRQGYNEQFF. CDR3 nucleotide sequence: TGTGCCACCAGCGGCCGACAGGGCTACAATGAGCAGTTCTTC.

This rearrangement joins TRBV30 to TRBJ1-4; 8 nucleotides agree with TRBD1. V lost 3 bases and J lost 4; bases outside the gene matches: 13. The CDR3 extends over 17 amino acids. Germline CDR1 is GTSNPN and CDR2 is SVGIG (reference sequence). This CDR3 is CAWSPDRGAPVNEKLFF. The CDR3 bases are TGTGCCTGGAGCCCAGACAGGGGCGCCCCCGTTAATGAAAAACTGTTTTTT. The complete variable domain, with remaining parts taken from reference TRBV30 and TRBJ1-4, reads SQTIHQWPATLVQPVGSPLSLECTVEGTSNPNLYWYRQAAGRGLQLLFYSVGIGQISSEVPQNLSASRPQDRQFILSSKKLLLSDSGFYLCAWSPDRGAPVNEKLFFGSGTQLSVL.

In its sample, this clone was seen once. As DNA, the CDR3 is TGTGCCAGCAGTTCCGCAGGGTTGGCACCAACCGGGGAGCTGTTTTTT. It encodes CASSSAGLAPTGELFF. V gene TRBV6-5 combines with J gene TRBJ2-2; D perhaps matches TRBD1 (5 bases). CDR1 is MNHEY, CDR2 SVGAGI, per germline. Trimming pared 4 bases from V and 5 bases from J, leaving 17 bases between. This CDR3 has 16 amino acids.

J is TRBJ2-1 and V is TRBV5-4; 15 nucleotides agree with TRBD2. CDR3 size: 15 residues. Per germline, CDR1 SGHNT and CDR2 YYREEE (reference sequence). The V and J ends lost 4 bases and 9 bases, in that order; junction bases with no gene match: 5. The CDR3 region is CASSTGLAGGGEQFF. Here the CDR3 DNA reads TGTGCCAGCAGCACGGGACTAGCGGGAGGAGGTGAGCAGTTCTTC.

This clone was seen only a few times. This chain links TRBV7-9 with TRBJ2-3; TRBD2 matches at 8 bases. The germline CDR1 and CDR2 sequences are SEHNR and FQNEAQ (reference sequence). The CDR3 has 15 residues. V lost 5 bases to trimming and J lost 0 bases; unmatched junction nucleotides: 4. CDR3 residues: CASSRTSLSTDTQYF. CDR3 sequence (DNA): TGTGCCAGCAGCCGGACTAGCCTTAGCACAGATACGCAGTATTTT.

The V gene is TRBV4-3, the J gene TRBJ1-1; no clear D gene. V was cut by 0 bases and J by 3 bases, with 17 bases left in between. The CDR3 loop spans 17 amino acids. Germline values: CDR1 LGHNA, CDR2 YSLEER. CDR3 nucleotides: TGCGCCAGCAGCCAAGAATCCCCACACCCCAGGTACACTGAAGCTTTCTTT. It is translated as CASSQESPHPRYTEAFF.

This clone was observed a handful of times. The DNA for the CDR3 is TGTGCCATCAGTTCCCCCAGCGGGGGATTCAATGAGCAGTTCTTC. Protein product: CAISSPSGGFNEQFF. The rearrangement links TRBV10-3 to TRBJ2-1; 8 bases are a match to TRBD2. The CDR3 is 15 residues long. CDR1 and CDR2 from the germline V gene are ENHRY and SYGVKD. The V and J ends lost 5 bases and 6 bases, in that order; junction bases with no gene match: 9.

This clone appeared a single time. The V and J genes are TRBV11-2 and TRBJ2-1; 14 bases fit TRBD2. V gave up 3 bases and J gave up 8 bases; unmatched junction bases: 9. CDR3 length: 17 residues. CDR1 is SGHAT and CDR2 is FQNNGV in the germline V gene. The CDR3 DNA reads TGTGCCAGCAGCTTCCAAGGACTAGCGGGAGGATGGGATGAGCAGTTCTTC. Its protein product is CASSFQGLAGGWDEQFF. The full variable domain, with the rest looked up from reference TRBV11-2 and TRBJ2-1, is EAGVAQSPRYKIIEKRQSVAFWCNPISGHATLYWYQQILGQGPKLLIQFQNNGVVDDSQLPKDRFSAERLKGVDSTLKIQPAKLEDSAVYLCASSFQGLAGGWDEQFFGPGTRLTVL.

This chain's CDR3 is CSVEAGTYEQYF. Written as DNA, the CDR3 is TGCAGCGTTGAAGCAGGGACCTACGAGCAGTACTTC. The chain combines TRBV29-1 with TRBJ2-7, with D perhaps matching TRBD1 (5 bases). This CDR3 has 12 residues. Germline values: CDR1 SQVTM, CDR2 ANQGSEA. With 1 base removed from V and 2 bases from J, the gap between germline ends came to 6 bases.

This sequence joins TRBV5-4 and TRBJ2-2; TRBD1 matches 9 bases. Germline-derived CDR1 and CDR2 are SGHNT and YYREEE (reference sequence). The J segment lost 9 bases and the V segment lost 5 bases, leaving 11 bases of the junction unmatched. The CDR3 totals 15 residues. CDR3 protein: CASSRAGTGTRELFF. CDR3 bases: TGTGCCAGCAGTAGAGCCGGGACAGGGACCCGGGAGCTGTTTTTT. The variable domain in full, with the rest retrieved from reference TRBV5-4 and TRBJ2-2, is ETGVTQSPTHLIKTRGQQVTLRCSSQSGHNTVSWYQQALGQGPQFIFQYYREEENGRGNFPPRFSGLQFPNYSSELNVNALELDDSALYLCASSRAGTGTRELFFGEGSRLTVL.

In DNA, the CDR3 is TGTGCCAGCAGTGTGGGGACTGGTCTATTCTATGGCTACACCTTC. Protein sequence: CASSVGTGLFYGYTF. The rearrangement links TRBV27 to TRBJ1-2, with D perhaps TRBD1 (5 bases). The ends were cut back, 5 bases at V and 4 bases at J, with 17 bases in the middle. CDR1 and CDR2 from the germline V gene are MNHEY and SMNVEV (reference sequence). The CDR3 length is 15 residues.

The chain links TRBV7-2 to TRBJ1-1; the match to TRBD1 covers 10 bases. V lost 6 bases and J lost 1; bases outside the gene matches: 2. Germline-derived CDR1 and CDR2 are SGHTA and FQGNSA. The length of the CDR3 is 14 residues. CDR3 sequence: CASRRQGANTEAFF. The CDR3, as DNA: TGTGCCAGCAGACGACAGGGGGCGAACACTGAAGCTTTCTTT.

This clone was recorded a few times. The chain links TRBV11-2 to TRBJ2-6, with D possibly TRBD1 on 5 matching bases. From germline, CDR1 is SGHAT and CDR2 FQNNGV. Trimming removed 3 bases at V and 3 bases at J, with 12 bases between. CDR3 length: 16 residues. CDR3 DNA sequence: TGTGCCAGCAGCTTCTCCCAGGGTTATGGGGCCAACGTCCTGACTTTC. Its translation is CASSFSQGYGANVLTF.

The J gene is TRBJ1-1, the V gene TRBV7-9, with a possible D match to TRBD1 (6 bases). Per germline, CDR1 SEHNR and CDR2 FQNEAQ (reference sequence). V lost 8 bases, J lost 4 bases, and 23 bases lay in between. This CDR3 is 16 amino acids long. CDR3 bases: TGTGCCAGCTCCCCGAAGCAGGGGAGCTGGGGCACTGAAGCTTTCTTT. This sequence encodes CASSPKQGSWGTEAFF.

The J gene is TRBJ2-1, the V gene TRBV2; 9 nucleotides line up with TRBD1. J lost 10 bases, V lost 4 bases, and 11 bases had no gene match. Germline V gene lookup returns CDR1 SNHLY and CDR2 FYNNEI. The CDR3 has 15 residues. This chain's CDR3 is CASSVGGQGLREQFF. DNA of the CDR3: TGTGCCAGCAGTGTCGGGGGACAGGGCCTGAGGGAGCAGTTCTTC.

This chain joins TRBV19 and TRBJ1-1, with D perhaps matching TRBD1 (6 bases). The germline V and J ends were trimmed by 6 bases and 5 bases, with 22 bases remaining between them. The CDR3 is made up of 16 amino acids. Per germline, CDR1 LNHDA and CDR2 SQIVND (reference sequence). CDR3 loop: CASRPIKTGLRTEAFF. CDR3 DNA: TGTGCCAGTAGACCCATAAAAACAGGGTTGCGGACTGAAGCTTTCTTT.

This sequence joins TRBV5-1 and TRBJ2-7; D is unclear. Looked up from germline, CDR1 is SGHRS and CDR2 is YFSETQ. The V end lost 3 bases, the J end lost 2 bases, and 15 bases lay between the germline ends. The CDR3 extends over 15 amino acids. CDR3 loop: CASSSMMHKAYEQYF. In DNA, the CDR3 is TGCGCCAGCAGCTCAATGATGCACAAAGCCTACGAGCAGTACTTC.

This clone was seen just once. In the same sample, other DNA sequences code for this CDR3. The chain employs TRBV7-9 and TRBJ2-5, with 8 bases aligning to TRBD1. CDR1 and CDR2 (germline): SEHNR, FQNEAQ (reference sequence). After removal of 5 bases from V and 5 bases from J, the junction contained 7 bases not matched to a gene. The CDR3 spans 14 residues. This CDR3 is CASSPGQGGETQYF. Written as DNA, the CDR3 is TGTGCCAGCAGCCCCGGACAGGGTGGCGAGACCCAGTACTTC.

The chain couples TRBV7-2 to TRBJ1-1; 7 positions match TRBD1. The CDR3 extends over 15 amino acids. V lost 7 bases and J lost 6; bases outside the gene matches: 14. In germline, CDR1 is SGHTA, CDR2 FQGNSA. The CDR3 bases are TGTGCCAGCATCGATTCAGGGGGTCGGAGCGCTGAAGCTTTCTTT. It yields the protein CASIDSGGRSAEAFF.

The V and J genes are TRBV7-2 and TRBJ2-1; D possibly corresponds to TRBD2 (7 bases). Trimming removed 8 bases at V and 10 bases at J, with 24 bases between. The CDR3 extends over 15 amino acids. The germline V gene has CDR1 SGHTA and CDR2 FQGNSA. CDR3 residues: CASGRGGAFQSEQFF. CDR3 nucleotide sequence: TGTGCCAGCGGGAGGGGGGGGGCCTTCCAATCCGAGCAGTTCTTC.

V usage is TRBV11-2 and J usage is TRBJ2-1, with TRBD2 identical over 8 bases. V dropped 1 base and J dropped 4; count of bases not matched to a gene: 9. The CDR3 has 17 residues. The V gene's germline CDR1 is SGHAT and CDR2 FQNNGV. For the CDR3, the DNA is TGTGCCAGCAGCTTAGTTCGAGCGGGAGTGGGATACAATGAGCAGTTCTTC. This codes for CASSLVRAGVGYNEQFF.

V gene TRBV5-1 combines with J gene TRBJ1-1, with D unresolved. V lost 8 bases and J 6 bases, leaving 11 bases between the germline ends. The CDR3 runs to 11 residues. Germline V gives CDR1 SGHRS, CDR2 YFSETQ. This CDR3 is CASRASSEAFF. As DNA, the CDR3 is TGCGCCAGTCGAGCATCCTCTGAAGCTTTCTTT.

The CDR3: CASSPSGRPREDEQYF. In DNA, the CDR3 is TGTGCCAGCAGCCCTAGCGGGAGGCCCCGTGAGGACGAGCAGTACTTC. J is TRBJ2-7 and V is TRBV4-2, with 11 bases that match TRBD2. CDR3 size: 16 residues. Trimming took 4 bases from V and 5 from J; bases not matched to a gene: 10. Per germline, CDR1 LGHNA and CDR2 YNFKEQ.